A single sample gave rise to the 32 T cell receptor beta chains below, sequenced in a study of vaccination effects on CD4 cells after COVID-19. Expansion of antigen-specific CD4+ T cells with viral peptide pools was carried out by the ViraFEST assay before sequencing. Scientists isolated CD4+ T cells after an approximately 10-day culture period ended. Each vaccine recipient was nucleocapsid antibody negative and had no prior SARS-CoV-2 infection. TCRdb's copy holds only in-frame clones and misses some; the assay was immunoSEQ multiplex PCR. In the table there are about 38,000 clones, under 70% of which are singletons. Their antigens remain unidentified. The material was CD4+ T cells from PBMCs cultured with SARS-CoV-2 spike peptides, obtained before COVID-19 vaccination. These receptor sequences come from a human donor who received a COVID-19 vaccine.

This chain uses TRBV9 with TRBJ1-2; 8 bases map to TRBD1. The germline V gene encodes CDR1 SGDLS and CDR2 YYNGEE. V trimming: 0 bases; J trimming: 8 bases; junction bases outside the gene matches: 6. The length of the CDR3 is 14 residues. CDR3 in DNA: TGTGCCAGCAGCGTAGGGACAGGGACACGAGGCTACACCTTC. It is translated as CASSVGTGTRGYTF.

V gene TRBV6-5 combines with J gene TRBJ1-1, with 7 bases lining up with TRBD1. CDR3 length: 13 amino acids. The germline V gene encodes CDR1 MNHEY and CDR2 SVGAGI. Trimming cost V 4 bases and J 3 bases; bases outside gene matches: 2. The CDR3, as DNA: TGTGCCAGCAGTTCCGACAGGGACACTGAAGCTTTCTTT. Its protein is CASSSDRDTEAFF.

CDR3 protein: CASSYSPRSTDTQYF. The CDR3 DNA reads as TGTGCCAGCAGTTACTCTCCACGCAGCACAGATACGCAGTATTTT. The rearrangement uses TRBV6-5 and TRBJ2-3; no firm D call. Germline assignment: CDR1 MNHEY and CDR2 SVGAGI. Trimming stripped 0 bases from V and 0 bases from J, with 7 bases between. This CDR3 region has 15 residues.

This clone came up a few times. This rearrangement joins TRBV9 to TRBJ1-3; D is unclear. V was shortened by 0 bases and J by 4 bases, with 11 bases between the two germline ends. There are 15 residues in the CDR3. CDR1 is SGDLS and CDR2 is YYNGEE in the germline V gene. The CDR3 sequence is CASSVGVVSGNTIYF. The CDR3 nucleotides are TGTGCCAGCAGCGTAGGAGTGGTCTCGGGAAACACCATATATTTT.

The chain carries TRBV19 and TRBJ2-6; 9 bases are shared with TRBD1. In germline, CDR1 is LNHDA, CDR2 SQIVND (reference sequence). The CDR3 length is 16 residues. The V segment lost 10 bases and the J segment 0 bases; nucleotides outside the gene matches: 7. The CDR3 reads CATRDRAHSGANVLTF. The CDR3 nucleotides are TGTGCCACCCGGGACAGGGCACACTCTGGGGCCAACGTCCTGACTTTC.

The chain is built from TRBV14 and TRBJ2-1; tentatively, D is TRBD1 (6 bases). Germline V lookup: CDR1 SGHDN, CDR2 FVKESK. The CDR3 has 13 amino acids. V was trimmed by 2 bases and J by 8 bases, leaving 10 bases between them. The CDR3 loop reads CASSQQQGYEQFF. The CDR3 DNA sequence: TGTGCCAGCAGCCAACAACAGGGCTATGAGCAGTTCTTC.

A few counts support this clone. This chain connects TRBV7-9 to TRBJ1-1; tentatively, D is TRBD1 (5 bases). The germline V gene encodes CDR1 SEHNR and CDR2 FQNEAQ (reference sequence). The CDR3 consists of 14 residues. The V end was cut by 4 bases, the J end by 2 bases, with 11 bases between. CDR3 residues: CASSSGTSNTEAFF. CDR3 nucleotide sequence: TGTGCCAGCAGCTCAGGGACGTCTAACACTGAAGCTTTCTTT. The variable domain in full, completed from reference TRBV7-9 and TRBJ1-1, reads DTGVSQNPRHKITKRGQNVTFRCDPISEHNRLYWYRQTLGQGPEFLTYFQNEAQLEKSRLLSDRFSAERPKGSFSTLEIQRTEQGDSAMYLCASSSGTSNTEAFFGQGTRLTVV.

The rearrangement joins TRBV28 to TRBJ2-5, with 11 bases matching TRBD2. V shed 5 bases, J shed 4 bases, and the junction held 9 bases outside the gene matches. This CDR3 region has 16 residues. Germline CDR1 and CDR2: MDHEN and SYDVKM. CDR3 region: CASSTKLAGVRETQYF. The CDR3, as DNA: TGTGCCAGCAGTACGAAACTAGCGGGAGTTCGAGAGACCCAGTACTTC.

This clone was picked up one time. The chain recombines TRBV14 with TRBJ1-1; no clear D. V was trimmed by 1 base and J by 1 base, leaving 25 bases between them. In germline, CDR1 is SGHDN, CDR2 FVKESK. The CDR3 consists of 20 residues. This CDR3 reads CASSQVRTGWILGGNTEAFF. The DNA for the CDR3 is TGTGCCAGCAGCCAAGTGAGGACCGGATGGATTCTTGGCGGGAACACTGAAGCTTTCTTT.

The V gene is TRBV2, the J gene TRBJ2-1; 14 positions match TRBD2. Trimming cost V 8 bases and J 4 bases; bases outside gene matches: 7. The CDR3 loop spans 16 amino acids. Germline CDR1 is SNHLY and CDR2 is FYNNEI. CDR3 region: CASGGTSGGRYNEQFF. CDR3 nucleotide sequence: TGTGCCAGCGGAGGGACTAGCGGGGGCAGGTACAATGAGCAGTTCTTC.

The chain combines TRBV4-1 with TRBJ2-1; the D gene is possibly TRBD2 (5 bases). The CDR3 is 14 residues long. The ends were cut back, 4 bases at V and 6 bases at J, with 13 bases in the middle. The V gene's germline CDR1 is MGHRA and CDR2 YSYEKL. DNA for the CDR3: TGCGCCAGCAGCCGCGTCGGACGGGGCAATGAGCAGTTCTTC. This gives the protein CASSRVGRGNEQFF.

The CDR3 spells CASSQVDLGWADTQYF. CDR3 nucleotides: TGCGCCAGCAGCCAAGTGGACTTAGGCTGGGCAGATACGCAGTATTTT. The chain uses TRBV4-1 and TRBJ2-3, with D possibly matching TRBD2 (5 bases). The CDR3 totals 16 residues. The germline gives CDR1 MGHRA, CDR2 YSYEKL. Deletions cut 1 base from V and 4 bases from J, with 15 bases between.

In this sample, this clone turned up once. The chain links TRBV4-1 to TRBJ2-1; 7 bases align to TRBD2. CDR1 is MGHRA and CDR2 is YSYEKL in the germline V gene. This CDR3 is 15 amino acids long. The J segment lost 3 bases and the V segment lost 0 bases, leaving 2 bases of the junction unmatched. CDR3 in DNA: TGCGCCAGCAGCCAAGAAGGACTAGACTACAATGAGCAGTTCTTC. It translates to CASSQEGLDYNEQFF.

The gene calls are TRBV9 and TRBJ1-1, with a tentative D call TRBD1 (6 bases). The germline CDR1 and CDR2 sequences are SGDLS and YYNGEE. This CDR3 has 14 amino acids. The V and J ends lost 2 bases and 11 bases respectively, with 19 bases between them. DNA for the CDR3: TGTGCCAGCAGCGTCGGGGTCGAAGGGGGGAGTGCTTTCTTT. Encoded protein: CASSVGVEGGSAFF.

This chain links TRBV21-1 with TRBJ2-1; the table's D gene call, TRBD2, was not cross checked with the DNA. TRBV21-1 is a recognized pseudogene. There are 17 residues in the CDR3. The CDR3 spells CASSKAAGGPGGVEQFF. The CDR3, as DNA: TGTGCCAGCAGCAAAGCCGCGGGAGGGCCGGGGGGCGTTGAGCAGTTCTTC.

The chain uses TRBV5-6 and TRBJ1-2; the match to TRBD1 covers 10 bases. CDR1 is SGHDT and CDR2 is YYEEEE in the germline V gene. This CDR3 has 15 residues. V was clipped by 4 bases and J by 4 bases; unmatched bases: 7. Written as DNA, the CDR3 is TGTGCCAGCAGCCCCCTGGGACAGGGGACCTATGGCTACACCTTC. As protein: CASSPLGQGTYGYTF.

The genes are TRBV5-1 and TRBJ1-1; the D gene is possibly TRBD1 (5 bases). Per germline, CDR1 SGHRS and CDR2 YFSETQ. CDR3 length equals 15 residues. The V and J ends lost 5 bases and 3 bases respectively, with 17 bases between them. The CDR3 here is CASSYPGRGHTEAFF. The CDR3, as DNA: TGCGCCAGCAGTTATCCTGGCCGGGGACACACTGAAGCTTTCTTT.

This clone was seen a handful of times. This chain uses TRBV7-9 with TRBJ1-2; TRBD1 agrees at 7 bases. The length of the CDR3 is 15 residues. Per germline, CDR1 SEHNR and CDR2 FQNEAQ (reference sequence). V dropped 5 bases and J dropped 0; count of bases not matched to a gene: 6. DNA of the CDR3: TGTGCCAGCAGCCGAGGGGGCATTGCTAACTATGGCTACACCTTC. It is translated as CASSRGGIANYGYTF.

The CDR3 is CASSGAGNNQPQHF. The CDR3 DNA follows: TGTGCCAGCAGTGGGGCAGGGAACAATCAGCCCCAGCATTTT. This rearrangement joins TRBV2 to TRBJ1-5, with a tentative D call TRBD1 (5 bases). The germline V and J ends were trimmed by 4 bases and 3 bases, with 10 bases remaining between them. Germline loops: CDR1 SNHLY, CDR2 FYNNEI. The CDR3 sequence is 14 residues long.

The chain links TRBV28 to TRBJ1-5, with 7 bases aligning to TRBD1. This CDR3 is 20 amino acids long. Germline trimming cut 5 bases from V and 0 bases from J; bases unmatched to any gene: 19. The germline V gene has CDR1 MDHEN and CDR2 SYDVKM. As DNA, the CDR3 is TGTGCCAGCAGTCCCTCCCCCCGCCGGGACAGATTTAATAGCAATCAGCCCCAGCATTTT. It yields the protein CASSPSPRRDRFNSNQPQHF. Full variable domain (remainder filled in from reference TRBV28 and TRBJ1-5): DVKVTQSSRYLVKRTGEKVFLECVQDMDHENMFWYRQDPGLGLRLIYFSYDVKMKEKGDIPEGYSVSREKKERFSLILESASTNQTSMYLCASSPSPRRDRFNSNQPQHFGDGTRLSIL.

This clone has only one observation. The CDR3 does not end in the conserved phenylalanine or tryptophan, so this is likely a read error. Because the CDR3's place on the DNA is in doubt, the DNA is left out and the CDR3 is given as listed by TCRdb. V is TRBV21-1 and J is TRBJ2-7; the D call TRBD1 from the table was never checked on the DNA. TRBV21-1 is reported as a pseudogene. The CDR3 contains 12 residues when both ends are counted. The CDR3 spells CASSKDRGRIIL.

The gene calls are TRBV10-3 and TRBJ2-2, with 12 bases identical to TRBD1. The V segment lost 3 bases and the J segment 3 bases; nucleotides outside the gene matches: 8. Germline values: CDR1 ENHRY, CDR2 SYGVKD. This CDR3 is built from 18 residues. CDR3 DNA sequence: TGTGCCATCAGTGAAAAGGGACAGGGGGCGTCCTACACCGGGGAGCTGTTTTTT. It translates to CAISEKGQGASYTGELFF.

The V gene is TRBV6-6, the J gene TRBJ2-4, with TRBD2 identical over 14 bases. Germline CDR1 MNHNY, CDR2 SVGAGI (reference sequence). The CDR3 sequence is 17 residues long. V lost 7 bases and J lost 3; bases outside the gene matches: 8. The CDR3 here is CASIRLAGGPDKNIQYF. DNA of the CDR3: TGTGCCAGCATTCGACTAGCGGGGGGGCCAGACAAAAACATTCAGTACTTC.

The CDR3 DNA reads TGTGCCAGCAGTAAGGACAAGGCTTATGGCTACACCTTC. Translated: CASSKDKAYGYTF. The rearrangement joins TRBV7-8 to TRBJ1-2; possible D gene TRBD1, 5 bases. Per germline, CDR1 SGHVS and CDR2 FQNEAQ. This CDR3 comprises 13 residues. V was shortened by 6 bases and J by 5 bases, with 13 bases between the two germline ends.

J is TRBJ2-1 and V is TRBV3-1 (or the pseudogene TRBV3-2); weak D call: TRBD2 (5 bases). Between the trimmed V and J ends, which lost 2 bases and 3 bases, there was a span of 11 bases. The germline CDR1 and CDR2 sequences are LGHDT and YNNKEL (reference sequence). The CDR3 length is 15 residues. Here the CDR3 DNA reads TGTGCCAGCAGCCAAAAACTAGACCTCTACAATGAGCAGTTCTTC. Translation: CASSQKLDLYNEQFF.

This clone was seen a single time. The chain employs TRBV5-1 and TRBJ1-2, with TRBD1 identical over 7 bases. Germline V lookup: CDR1 SGHRS, CDR2 YFSETQ. CDR3 length equals 14 residues. V was pared by 0 bases and J by 8 bases, with 7 bases of the junction left unmatched. CDR3 region: CASSLGQGSRGYTF. The DNA of the CDR3 is TGCGCCAGCAGCTTGGGACAGGGCTCGAGGGGCTACACCTTC.

This chain connects TRBV7-9 to TRBJ2-5; the match to TRBD1 covers 7 bases. CDR1 is SEHNR, CDR2 FQNEAQ, per germline (reference sequence). CDR3 length: 15 residues. V trimming: 1 base; J trimming: 4 bases; junction bases outside the gene matches: 6. The CDR3 loop is CASSLVGTVGETQYF. CDR3 DNA: TGTGCCAGCAGCTTAGTGGGGACAGTTGGAGAGACCCAGTACTTC.

In this sample, this clone turned up once. The chain carries TRBV6-5 and TRBJ1-1; D is uncertain. V was clipped by 8 bases and J by 0 bases, with 13 bases between them. Germline CDR1 is MNHEY and CDR2 is SVGAGI. There are 14 residues in the CDR3. CDR3 residues: CASPRGGMNTEAFF. The CDR3 DNA follows: TGTGCCAGCCCCCGGGGTGGGATGAACACTGAAGCTTTCTTT.

The chain couples TRBV30 to TRBJ1-2, with D possibly matching TRBD1 (6 bases). V was cut by 4 bases and J by 2 bases, with 17 bases left in between. The germline V gene encodes CDR1 GTSNPN and CDR2 SVGIG (reference sequence). The CDR3 runs 15 residues. The CDR3 here is CAWISRDNLNYGYTF. Here the CDR3 DNA reads TGTGCCTGGATTTCCCGGGACAATTTGAACTATGGCTACACCTTC.

The V and J genes are TRBV2 and TRBJ2-3; 8 bases agree with TRBD1. The J segment lost 7 bases and the V segment lost 8 bases, leaving 5 bases of the junction unmatched. CDR1 is SNHLY, CDR2 FYNNEI, per germline. This CDR3 spans 12 amino acids. The CDR3 DNA reads as TGTGCCAGCCGGGACAGGCCTTATACGCAGTATTTT. Amino acid sequence: CASRDRPYTQYF.

This clone was seen a handful of times. V is TRBV9 and J is TRBJ2-1, with 10 bases identical to TRBD2. The CDR3 is made up of 15 amino acids. V shed 4 bases, J shed 0 bases, and the junction held 1 base outside the gene matches. The V gene's germline CDR1 is SGDLS and CDR2 YYNGEE. The CDR3 DNA reads TGTGCCAGCAGCCTAGCGGGAGTCTCCTACAATGAGCAGTTCTTC. It translates to CASSLAGVSYNEQFF. Full variable domain (remainder filled in from reference TRBV9 and TRBJ2-1): DSGVTQTPKHLITATGQRVTLRCSPRSGDLSVYWYQQSLDQGLQFLIQYYNGEERAKGNILERFSAQQFPDLHSELNLSSLELGDSALYFCASSLAGVSYNEQFFGPGTRLTVL.

The CDR3 here is CASSLEGFYGYTF. CDR3 nucleotides: TGTGCCAGCAGCTTGGAAGGTTTCTATGGCTACACCTTC. The chain carries TRBV5-8 and TRBJ1-2; D remains ambiguous. The CDR3 contains 13 residues. Germline V lookup: CDR1 SGHTS, CDR2 YDEGEE. The V end was cut by 0 bases, the J end by 4 bases, with 7 bases between. Full variable domain (rest looked up from reference TRBV5-8 and TRBJ1-2): EAGVTQSPTHLIKTRGQQATLRCSPISGHTSVYWYQQALGLGLQFLLWYDEGEERNRGNFPPRFSGRQFPNYSSELNVNALELEDSALYLCASSLEGFYGYTFGSGTRLTVV.